The 14 T cell receptor beta chains reported below all come from one sample, sequenced in a study of T cell changes during pregnancy in multiple sclerosis. Assay: immunoSEQ multiplex PCR; the TCRdb copy retains only in-frame clones and omits some. Of over 35,000 clones listed, approximately 92% were seen once; the top ten hold 13%. The material sequenced was CD8+ T cells from peripheral blood mononuclear cells, taken in the first trimester of pregnancy. Receptors were obtained from a female donor with multiple sclerosis, enrolled in a pregnancy study.

This clone was seen a handful of times. This chain uses TRBV4-1 with TRBJ2-1, with 7 bases fitting TRBD1. Germline values: CDR1 MGHRA, CDR2 YSYEKL. V was clipped by 3 bases and J by 5 bases; unmatched bases: 4. There are 14 residues in the CDR3. The CDR3 protein is CASSHQGTDNEQFF. Written as DNA, the CDR3 is TGCGCCAGCAGCCACCAAGGGACAGACAATGAGCAGTTCTTC.

The rearrangement uses TRBV13 and TRBJ1-5; TRBD1 agrees at 7 bases. The CDR3 is 14 amino acids. J gave up 7 bases and V 0 bases, and 3 bases lay outside the gene matches. Looked up from germline, CDR1 is PRHDT and CDR2 is FYEKMQ (reference sequence). The DNA for the CDR3 is TGTGCCAGCAGCTTAGGGGGACAGAAGCAGCCCCAGCATTTT. It is translated as CASSLGGQKQPQHF.

The V and J genes are TRBV5-5 and TRBJ1-2, with a tentative D call TRBD1 (5 bases). Germline V gives CDR1 SGHKS, CDR2 YYEKEE (reference sequence). The CDR3 is 15 residues long. V shed 2 bases and J shed 4 bases, with 15 bases lying between them. As DNA, the CDR3 is TGTGCCAGCAGCTTCCAAATGACAGACTTCTATGGCTACACCTTC. Encoded protein: CASSFQMTDFYGYTF.

The chain carries TRBV6-6 and TRBJ1-1; D ambiguous. CDR3 size: 14 residues. Germline-derived CDR1 and CDR2 are MNHNY and SVGAGI (reference sequence). With 0 bases removed from V and 4 bases from J, the gap between germline ends came to 9 bases. The CDR3 loop reads CASSYSQSGTEAFF. In nucleotides, the CDR3 is TGTGCCAGCAGTTACTCCCAATCGGGCACTGAAGCTTTCTTT.

V is TRBV7-9 and J is TRBJ1-6, with D possibly being TRBD1 (6 bases). CDR3 length equals 13 residues. From germline, CDR1 is SEHNR and CDR2 FQNEAQ (reference sequence). Trimming stripped 4 bases from V and 7 bases from J, with 8 bases between. The CDR3 reads CASSSGTNSPLHF. CDR3 nucleotides: TGTGCCAGCAGCTCAGGGACAAATTCACCCCTCCACTTT.

The chain links TRBV5-1 to TRBJ2-7; D may be TRBD2 (6 bases). The V gene's germline CDR1 is SGHRS and CDR2 YFSETQ. The V end lost 0 bases, the J end lost 6 bases, and 13 bases lay between the germline ends. The CDR3 has 14 amino acids. The CDR3 DNA follows: TGCGCCAGCAGCTTGGCCGGGGGATTCGGCGAGCAGTACTTC. It is translated as CASSLAGGFGEQYF.

As concerns this clone: Other DNA sequences in the same sample also yield this CDR3. The chain couples TRBV27 to TRBJ1-2; D is uncertain. Germline V gene lookup returns CDR1 MNHEY and CDR2 SMNVEV (reference sequence). The CDR3 is 12 residues long. The V gene lost 6 bases and the J gene lost 4 bases, with 9 bases spanning the gap. Written as DNA, the CDR3 is TGTGCCAGCAGCTCAGGAGGCTATGGCTACACCTTC. Its translation is CASSSGGYGYTF.

The J gene is TRBJ2-3, the V gene TRBV18; 7 nucleotides agree with TRBD2. CDR3 length: 14 amino acids. The junction had 5 bases not matched to a gene; V was cut back by 7 bases and J by 1 base. Germline V gives CDR1 KGHSH, CDR2 LQKENI. This CDR3 reads CASFKGGGTDTQYF. The CDR3 DNA reads TGTGCCAGCTTCAAGGGAGGGGGCACAGATACGCAGTATTTT.

A single count supports this clone. V gene TRBV11-2 combines with J gene TRBJ1-4; perhaps TRBD1 as D (6 bases). This CDR3 is 16 amino acids long. V was pared by 0 bases and J by 7 bases, with 15 bases between. Germline CDR1 SGHAT, CDR2 FQNNGV. This CDR3 reads CASSLEWQGSLEKLFF. The DNA for the CDR3 is TGTGCCAGCAGCTTAGAGTGGCAGGGGTCCCTTGAAAAACTGTTTTTT.

This chain connects TRBV19 to TRBJ2-7, with 9 bases that match TRBD1. CDR1 is LNHDA and CDR2 is SQIVND in the germline V gene (reference sequence). Trimming cost V 5 bases and J 6 bases; bases outside gene matches: 5. The CDR3 covers 13 residues. The CDR3 DNA sequence: TGTGCCAGTAGTGTGGGACAGGGTGGCGAGCAGTACTTC. Encoded protein: CASSVGQGGEQYF.

The chain carries TRBV7-6 and TRBJ1-1; D possibly corresponds to TRBD1 (6 bases). Germline CDR1 reads SGHVS; CDR2 reads FNYEAQ. The length of the CDR3 is 15 residues. Trimming took off 4 bases at V and 3 bases at J, with 15 bases between the two ends. The CDR3 DNA is TGTGCCAGCAGCTCCGAACAGGGTTTGGACACTGAAGCTTTCTTT. This codes for CASSSEQGLDTEAFF. Based on the CDR3 plus reference TRBV7-6 and TRBJ1-1, the full variable domain is GAGVSQSPRYKVTKRGQDVALRCDPISGHVSLYWYRQALGQGPEFLTYFNYEAQQDKSGLPNDRFSAERPEGSISTLTIQRTEQRDSAMYRCASSSEQGLDTEAFFGQGTRLTVV.

The chain carries TRBV5-6 and TRBJ2-2, with 7 nucleotides matching TRBD1. This CDR3 has 17 amino acids. V lost 1 base to trimming and J lost 6 bases; unmatched junction nucleotides: 12. Germline assignment: CDR1 SGHDT and CDR2 YYEEEE. CDR3 region: CASSLWRQGVLSGELFF. For the CDR3, the DNA is TGTGCCAGCAGCTTGTGGCGACAGGGTGTTTTGTCCGGGGAGCTGTTTTTT.

The chain has TRBV7-3 and TRBJ2-7; D might be TRBD2 (6 bases). The V gene lost 3 bases and the J gene lost 5 bases, with 14 bases spanning the gap. Germline CDR1 is SGHTA and CDR2 is FQGTGA. The CDR3 loop spans 14 amino acids. CDR3 protein: CASSLEGPVNEQYF. CDR3 nucleotide sequence: TGTGCCAGCAGCTTGGAGGGCCCGGTGAACGAGCAGTACTTC.

The chain is built from TRBV27 and TRBJ2-1, with 9 nucleotides matching TRBD2. The CDR3 totals 17 residues. The germline V gene has CDR1 MNHEY and CDR2 SMNVEV (reference sequence). J gave up 7 bases and V 3 bases, and 13 bases lay outside the gene matches. This chain's CDR3 is CASSFWAGPAGGNEQFF. The DNA of the CDR3 is TGTGCCAGCAGTTTCTGGGCCGGTCCAGCGGGGGGAAATGAGCAGTTCTTC.